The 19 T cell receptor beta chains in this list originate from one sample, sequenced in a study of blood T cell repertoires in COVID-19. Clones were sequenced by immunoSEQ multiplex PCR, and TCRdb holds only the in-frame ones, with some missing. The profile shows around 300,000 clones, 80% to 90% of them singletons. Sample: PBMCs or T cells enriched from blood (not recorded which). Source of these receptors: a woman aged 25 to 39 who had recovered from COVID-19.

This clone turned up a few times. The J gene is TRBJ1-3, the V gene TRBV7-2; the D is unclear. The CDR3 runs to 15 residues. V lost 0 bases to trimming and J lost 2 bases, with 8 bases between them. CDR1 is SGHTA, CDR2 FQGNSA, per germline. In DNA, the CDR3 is TGTGCCAGCAGCTTAGCGCCCAGGACTGGAAACACCATATATTTT. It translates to CASSLAPRTGNTIYF.

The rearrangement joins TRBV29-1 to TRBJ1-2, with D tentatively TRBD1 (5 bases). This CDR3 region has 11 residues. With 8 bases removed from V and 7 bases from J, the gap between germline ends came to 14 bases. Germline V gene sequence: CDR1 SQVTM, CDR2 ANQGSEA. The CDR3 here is CSSGGEGGYTF. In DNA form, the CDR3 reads TGCAGCTCCGGAGGGGAGGGTGGCTACACCTTC.

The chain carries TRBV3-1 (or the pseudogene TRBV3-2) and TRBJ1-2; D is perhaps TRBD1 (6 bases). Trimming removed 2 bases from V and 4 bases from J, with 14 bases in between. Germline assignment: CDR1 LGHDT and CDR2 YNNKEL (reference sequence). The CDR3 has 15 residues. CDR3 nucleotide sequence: TGTGCCAGCAGCCAACTGAGCAGGGGTTCCTATGGCTACACCTTC. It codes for CASSQLSRGSYGYTF.

CDR3 in amino acids: CASSLAQVRNTIYF. The DNA of the CDR3 is TGTGCCAGCAGCTTAGCGCAGGTGCGAAACACCATATATTTT. The rearrangement joins TRBV7-2 to TRBJ1-3; D is uncertain. Trimming left V 0 bases short and J 5 bases short, with 8 bases between. Germline V gives CDR1 SGHTA, CDR2 FQGNSA. The CDR3 contains 14 residues.

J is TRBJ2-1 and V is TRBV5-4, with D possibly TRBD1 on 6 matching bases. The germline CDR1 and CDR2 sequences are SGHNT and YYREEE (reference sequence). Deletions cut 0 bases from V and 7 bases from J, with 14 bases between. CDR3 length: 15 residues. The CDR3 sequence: CASSLEGVGWNEQFF. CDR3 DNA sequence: TGTGCCAGCAGCTTGGAGGGGGTAGGTTGGAATGAGCAGTTCTTC.

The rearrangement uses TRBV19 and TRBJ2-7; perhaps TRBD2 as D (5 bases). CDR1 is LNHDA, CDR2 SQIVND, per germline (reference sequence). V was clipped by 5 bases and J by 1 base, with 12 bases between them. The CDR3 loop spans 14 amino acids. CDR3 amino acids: CASSPEGGSYEQYF. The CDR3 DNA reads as TGTGCCAGTAGTCCTGAGGGTGGGTCCTACGAGCAGTACTTC.

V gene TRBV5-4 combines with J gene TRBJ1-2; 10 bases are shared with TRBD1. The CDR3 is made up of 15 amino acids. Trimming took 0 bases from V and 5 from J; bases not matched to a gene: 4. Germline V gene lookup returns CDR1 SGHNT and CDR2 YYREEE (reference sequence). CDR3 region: CASSLAGDRGYGYTF. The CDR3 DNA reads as TGTGCCAGCAGCTTGGCTGGGGACAGGGGTTATGGCTACACCTTC.

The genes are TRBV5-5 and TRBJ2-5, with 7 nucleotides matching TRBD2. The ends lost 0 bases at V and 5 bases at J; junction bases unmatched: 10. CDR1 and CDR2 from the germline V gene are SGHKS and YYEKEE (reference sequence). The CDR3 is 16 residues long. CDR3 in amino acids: CASSLAWGGVEETQYF. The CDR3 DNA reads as TGTGCCAGCAGCTTGGCCTGGGGAGGGGTGGAGGAGACCCAGTACTTC.

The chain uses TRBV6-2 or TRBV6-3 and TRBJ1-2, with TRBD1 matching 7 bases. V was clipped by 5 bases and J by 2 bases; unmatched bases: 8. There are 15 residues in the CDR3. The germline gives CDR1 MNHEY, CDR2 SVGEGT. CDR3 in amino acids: CASSRLDRVNYGYTF. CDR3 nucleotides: TGTGCCAGCAGTCGACTCGACAGGGTAAACTATGGCTACACCTTC.

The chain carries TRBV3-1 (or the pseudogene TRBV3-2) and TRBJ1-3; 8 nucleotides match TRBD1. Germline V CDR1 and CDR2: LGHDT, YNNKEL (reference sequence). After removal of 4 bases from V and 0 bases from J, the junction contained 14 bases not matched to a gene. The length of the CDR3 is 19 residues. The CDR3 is CASSRARDRLVYSGNTIYF. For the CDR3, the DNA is TGTGCCAGCAGCCGTGCCCGGGACAGGCTTGTATACTCTGGAAACACCATATATTTT.

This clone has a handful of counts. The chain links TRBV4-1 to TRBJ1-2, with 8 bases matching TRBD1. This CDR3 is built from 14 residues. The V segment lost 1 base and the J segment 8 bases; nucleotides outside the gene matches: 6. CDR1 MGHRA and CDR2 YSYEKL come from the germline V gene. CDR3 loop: CASSQVSRGQGYTF. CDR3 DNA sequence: TGCGCCAGCAGCCAAGTGTCCAGGGGGCAAGGCTACACCTTC.

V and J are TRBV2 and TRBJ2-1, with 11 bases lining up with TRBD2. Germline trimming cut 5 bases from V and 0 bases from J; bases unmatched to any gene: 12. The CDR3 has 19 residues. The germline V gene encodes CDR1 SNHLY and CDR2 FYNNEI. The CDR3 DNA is TGTGCCAGCAGTTCCGCCGGGACTAGCGGCGAGAGCTCCTACAATGAGCAGTTCTTC. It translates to CASSSAGTSGESSYNEQFF.

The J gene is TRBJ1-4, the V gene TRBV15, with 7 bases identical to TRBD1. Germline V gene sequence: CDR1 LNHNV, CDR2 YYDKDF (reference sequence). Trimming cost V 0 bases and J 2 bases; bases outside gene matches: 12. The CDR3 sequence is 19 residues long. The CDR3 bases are TGTGCCACCAGCAGAGATCGAGGGTGGCAGGGGGATACTAATGAAAAACTGTTTTTT. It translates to CATSRDRGWQGDTNEKLFF.

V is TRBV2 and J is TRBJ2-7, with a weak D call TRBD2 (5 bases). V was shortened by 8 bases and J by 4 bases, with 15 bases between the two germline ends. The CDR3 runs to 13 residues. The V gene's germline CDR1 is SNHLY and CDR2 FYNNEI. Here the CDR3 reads CASLPDLGYEQYF. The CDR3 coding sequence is TGTGCCAGCCTCCCGGACTTAGGTTACGAGCAGTACTTC.

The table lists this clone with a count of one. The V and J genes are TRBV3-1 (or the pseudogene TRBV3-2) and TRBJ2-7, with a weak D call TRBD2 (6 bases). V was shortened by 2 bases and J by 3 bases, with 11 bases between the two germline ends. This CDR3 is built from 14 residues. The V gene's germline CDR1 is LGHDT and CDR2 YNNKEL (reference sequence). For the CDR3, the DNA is TGTGCCAGCAGCCAACCCCAGGGAGGCTACGAGCAGTACTTC. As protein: CASSQPQGGYEQYF.

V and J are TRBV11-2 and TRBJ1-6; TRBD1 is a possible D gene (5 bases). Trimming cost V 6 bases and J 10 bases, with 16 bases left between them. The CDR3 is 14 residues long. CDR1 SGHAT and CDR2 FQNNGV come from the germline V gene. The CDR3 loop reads CASSQGLPRSPLHF. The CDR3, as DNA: TGTGCCAGCAGTCAGGGTCTCCCCCGCTCACCCCTCCACTTT.

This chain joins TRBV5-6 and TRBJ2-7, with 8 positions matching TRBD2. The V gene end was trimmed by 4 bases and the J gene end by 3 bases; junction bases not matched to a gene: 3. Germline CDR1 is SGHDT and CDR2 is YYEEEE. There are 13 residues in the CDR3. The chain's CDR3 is CASSAGTSYEQYF. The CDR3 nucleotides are TGTGCCAGCAGCGCCGGGACTAGCTACGAGCAGTACTTC.

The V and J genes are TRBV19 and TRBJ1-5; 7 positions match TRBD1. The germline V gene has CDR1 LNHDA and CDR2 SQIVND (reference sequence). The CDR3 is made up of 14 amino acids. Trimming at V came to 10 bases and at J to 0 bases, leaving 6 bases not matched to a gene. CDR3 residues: CAIRDSNSNQPQHF. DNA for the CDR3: TGTGCCATCCGGGACAGCAATAGCAATCAGCCCCAGCATTTT.

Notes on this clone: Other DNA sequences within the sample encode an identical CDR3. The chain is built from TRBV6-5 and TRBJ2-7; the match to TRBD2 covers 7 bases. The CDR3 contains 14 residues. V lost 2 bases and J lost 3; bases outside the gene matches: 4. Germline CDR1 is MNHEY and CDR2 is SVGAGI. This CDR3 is CASSYGRGGYEQYF. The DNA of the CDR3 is TGTGCCAGCAGTTACGGGAGGGGTGGCTACGAGCAGTACTTC.